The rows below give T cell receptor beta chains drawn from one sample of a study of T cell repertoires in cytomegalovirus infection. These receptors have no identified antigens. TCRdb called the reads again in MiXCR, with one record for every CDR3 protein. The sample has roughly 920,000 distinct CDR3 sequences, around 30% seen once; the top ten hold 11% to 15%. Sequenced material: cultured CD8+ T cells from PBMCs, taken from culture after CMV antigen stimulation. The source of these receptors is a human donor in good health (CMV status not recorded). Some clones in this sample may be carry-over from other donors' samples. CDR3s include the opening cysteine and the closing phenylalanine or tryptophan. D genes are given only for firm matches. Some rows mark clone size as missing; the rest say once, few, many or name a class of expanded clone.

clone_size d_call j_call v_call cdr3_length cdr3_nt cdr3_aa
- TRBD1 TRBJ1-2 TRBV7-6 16 TGTGCCAGCAGCTTAGATGGGCGACAGGGCCCCTATGGCTACACCTTC CASSLDGRQGPYGYTF
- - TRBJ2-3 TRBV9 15 TGTGCCAGCAGCGTAGAGGGTACTAGCACAGATACGCAGTATTTT CASSVEGTSTDTQYF
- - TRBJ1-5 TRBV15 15 TGTGCCACCAGCAGAGATCTGGACATCGGGCAGCCCCAGCATTTT CATSRDLDIGQPQHF
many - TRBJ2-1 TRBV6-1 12 TGTGCCAGTCAGAGACCCTACAATGAGCAGTTCTTC CASQRPYNEQFF
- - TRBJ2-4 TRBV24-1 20 TGTGCCACCAGTGATTTGCATTTTGGAGGCAGGGGACTAGCCAAAAACATTCAGTACTTC CATSDLHFGGRGLAKNIQYF
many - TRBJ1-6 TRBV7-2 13 TGTGCCAGCAGCTTAGACCCGAATTCACCCCTCCACTTT CASSLDPNSPLHF
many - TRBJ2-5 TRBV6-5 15 TGTGCCAGCAGTTACTCGATAGCAGTCCAAGAGACCCAGTACTTC CASSYSIAVQETQYF
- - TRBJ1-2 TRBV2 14 TGTGCCAGCAGTGAAGGCAGGGAGTACTATGGCTACACCTTC CASSEGREYYGYTF
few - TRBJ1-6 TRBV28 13 TGTGCCAGCGGGTACAGGTACCATTACTTCCTCCACTTT CASGYRYHYFLHF
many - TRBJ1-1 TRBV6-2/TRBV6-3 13 TGTGCCAGCAGTTATCTACCGAACACTGAAGCTTTCTTT CASSYLPNTEAFF
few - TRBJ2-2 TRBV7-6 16 TGTGCCAGCAGCCTTTGGGCAGGGTCGGGGACCGGGGAGCTGTTTTTT CASSLWAGSGTGELFF
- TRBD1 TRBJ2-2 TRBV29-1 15 TGCAGCGTTGAAAGGCAGGGGGCTTTCACCGGGGAGCTGTTTTTT CSVERQGAFTGELFF
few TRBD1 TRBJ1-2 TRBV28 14 TGTGCCAGCAGTTTTGTCCCAGGGGGATATGGCTACACCTTC CASSFVPGGYGYTF
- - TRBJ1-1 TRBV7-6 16 TGTGCCAGCAGTCAAACACAGGGATCCATGAACACTGAAGCTTTCTTT CASSQTQGSMNTEAFF
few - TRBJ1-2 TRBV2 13 TGTGCCAGGGGTCCGATGGGGAAAGATGGCTACACCTTC CARGPMGKDGYTF
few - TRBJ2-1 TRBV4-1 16 TGCGCCAGCAGCCAAGAGGCGGGGGCCCTTTACAATGAGCAGTTCTTC CASSQEAGALYNEQFF